This TCR beta chain is from a study of Ad26.COV2.S vaccination and SARS-CoV-2 variants. Study summary: Doses of Ad26.COV2.S were injected into muscle once or twice, 56 days apart. Findings of the study overall: In vaccinated individuals, spike-specific CD8+ and CD4+ T cell responses reportedly displayed substantial breadth.

The treatment denotes: over 15 received Ad26.COV2.S at low or high dose, single or two shots; about 5 received placebo; per-sample allocation not given. The samples date from day 63 after the first vaccine or placebo injection. Donation came from an adult in Boston who was aged 18-55 years. Only in-frame clones appear in the TCRdb table, and some are missing; sequencing was by immunoSEQ multiplex PCR. The repertoire consists of about 280,000 clones, with approximately 87% occurring once and the leading ten covering around 3%. A note on this clone: Antigen specificity is unknown.

V lost 6 bases, J lost 3 bases, and 11 bases stayed unmatched. This CDR3 contains 16 residues. The germline gives CDR1 KGHSH, CDR2 LQKENI. The rearrangement uses TRBV18 and TRBJ2-1, with 7 bases fitting TRBD1. The receptor was isolated from a person aged 18-65 years who received the Ad26.COV2.S COVID-19 vaccine or a placebo. Sequencing was performed on peripheral blood, taken in a trial of Ad26.COV2.S vaccine versus placebo. The CDR3 DNA reads as TGTGCCAGCTCGCCAATGGGGACAGCACTCTACAATGAGCAGTTCTTC. This sequence encodes CASSPMGTALYNEQFF.